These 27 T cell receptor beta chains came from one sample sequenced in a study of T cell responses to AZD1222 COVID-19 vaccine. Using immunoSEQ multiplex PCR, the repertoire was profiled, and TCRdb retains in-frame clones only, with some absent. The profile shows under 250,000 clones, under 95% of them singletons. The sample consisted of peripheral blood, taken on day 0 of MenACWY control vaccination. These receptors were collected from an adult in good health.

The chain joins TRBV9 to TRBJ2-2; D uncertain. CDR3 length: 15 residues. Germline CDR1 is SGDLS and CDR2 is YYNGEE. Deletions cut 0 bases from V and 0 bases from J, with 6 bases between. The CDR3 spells CASSVGNSNTGELFF. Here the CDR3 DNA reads TGTGCCAGCAGCGTAGGCAATTCGAACACCGGGGAGCTGTTTTTT.

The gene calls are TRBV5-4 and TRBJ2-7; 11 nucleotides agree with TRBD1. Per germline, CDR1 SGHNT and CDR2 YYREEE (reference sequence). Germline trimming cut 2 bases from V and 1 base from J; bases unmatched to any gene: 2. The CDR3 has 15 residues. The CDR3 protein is CASSLGTGGSYEQYF. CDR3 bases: TGTGCCAGCAGCTTAGGGACAGGGGGTTCCTACGAGCAGTACTTC.

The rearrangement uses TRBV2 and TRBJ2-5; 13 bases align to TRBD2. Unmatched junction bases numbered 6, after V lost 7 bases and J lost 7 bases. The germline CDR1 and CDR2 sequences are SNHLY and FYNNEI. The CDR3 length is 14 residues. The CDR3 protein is CASTGLAGVGTQYF. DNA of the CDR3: TGTGCCAGCACTGGACTAGCGGGGGTAGGGACCCAGTACTTC.

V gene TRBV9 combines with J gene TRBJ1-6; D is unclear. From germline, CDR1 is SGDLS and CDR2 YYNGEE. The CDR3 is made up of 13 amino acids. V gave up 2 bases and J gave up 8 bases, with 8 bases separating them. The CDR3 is CASSVGRDSPLHF. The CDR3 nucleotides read TGTGCCAGCAGCGTCGGGAGGGATTCACCCCTCCACTTT. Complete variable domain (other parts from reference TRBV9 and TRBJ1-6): DSGVTQTPKHLITATGQRVTLRCSPRSGDLSVYWYQQSLDQGLQFLIQYYNGEERAKGNILERFSAQQFPDLHSELNLSSLELGDSALYFCASSVGRDSPLHFGNGTRLTVT.

This chain's CDR3 is CASSSPRGRTNEKLFF. The CDR3 DNA sequence: TGTGCCAGCAGCTCCCCCAGGGGAAGAACTAATGAAAAACTGTTTTTT. The chain has TRBV28 and TRBJ1-4, with TRBD1 as a possible D gene (6 bases). Trimming removed 6 bases at V and 1 base at J, with 15 bases between. Germline V CDR1 and CDR2: MDHEN, SYDVKM. The CDR3 totals 16 residues.

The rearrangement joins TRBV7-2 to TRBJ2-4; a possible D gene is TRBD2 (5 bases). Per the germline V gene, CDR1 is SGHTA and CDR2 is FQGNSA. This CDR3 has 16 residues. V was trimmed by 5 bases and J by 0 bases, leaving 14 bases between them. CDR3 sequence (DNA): TGTGCCAGCAGCACCCGGGGTTCTCTAGCCAAAAACATTCAGTACTTC. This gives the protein CASSTRGSLAKNIQYF.

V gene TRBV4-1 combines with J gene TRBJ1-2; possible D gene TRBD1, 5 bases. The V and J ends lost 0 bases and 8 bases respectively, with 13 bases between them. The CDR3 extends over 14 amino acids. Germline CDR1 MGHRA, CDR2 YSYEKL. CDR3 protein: CASSQDMGRLGYTF. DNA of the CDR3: TGCGCCAGCAGCCAAGATATGGGACGGCTCGGCTACACCTTC.

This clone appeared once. In DNA, the CDR3 is TGTGCCAGCAGCCGGGGACAGGGTGGTGAAAAACTGTTTTTT. Its translation: CASSRGQGGEKLFF. The gene calls are TRBV7-9 and TRBJ1-4; TRBD1 matches at 9 bases. The CDR3 is 14 amino acids. Germline loops: CDR1 SEHNR, CDR2 FQNEAQ (reference sequence). V was pared by 5 bases and J by 7 bases, with 5 bases of the junction left unmatched.

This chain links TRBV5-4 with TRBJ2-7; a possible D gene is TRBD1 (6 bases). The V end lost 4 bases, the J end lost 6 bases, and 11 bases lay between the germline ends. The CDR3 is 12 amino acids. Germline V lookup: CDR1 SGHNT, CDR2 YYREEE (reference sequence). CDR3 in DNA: TGTGCCAGCAGCAGCGGACAGAGCGAGCAGTACTTC. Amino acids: CASSSGQSEQYF.

CDR3 loop: CASSKMGRSISDTEAFF. CDR3 nucleotide sequence: TGTGCCAGCTCAAAGATGGGTCGCTCTATCAGCGACACTGAAGCTTTCTTT. The chain has TRBV18 and TRBJ1-1; D call uncertain. The germline V and J ends were trimmed by 5 bases and 3 bases, with 22 bases remaining between them. This CDR3 contains 17 residues. Germline CDR1 reads KGHSH; CDR2 reads LQKENI.

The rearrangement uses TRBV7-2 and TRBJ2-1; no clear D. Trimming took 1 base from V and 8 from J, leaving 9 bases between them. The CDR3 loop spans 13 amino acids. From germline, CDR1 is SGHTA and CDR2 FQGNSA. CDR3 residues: CASSLVPTHEQFF. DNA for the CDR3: TGTGCCAGCAGCTTAGTCCCGACCCATGAGCAGTTCTTC.

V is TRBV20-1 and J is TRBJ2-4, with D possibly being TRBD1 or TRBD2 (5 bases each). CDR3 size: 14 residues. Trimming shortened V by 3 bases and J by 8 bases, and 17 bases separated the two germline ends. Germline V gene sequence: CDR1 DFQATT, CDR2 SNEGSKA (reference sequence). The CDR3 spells CSASGPRGVDIQYF. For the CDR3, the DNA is TGCAGTGCTAGTGGCCCCCGGGGCGTGGACATTCAGTACTTC.

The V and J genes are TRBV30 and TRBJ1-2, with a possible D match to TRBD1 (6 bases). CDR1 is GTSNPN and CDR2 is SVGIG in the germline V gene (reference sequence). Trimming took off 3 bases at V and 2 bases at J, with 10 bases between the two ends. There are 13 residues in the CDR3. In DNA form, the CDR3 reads TGTGCCTGGAGCCCCACAGGGAACTATGGCTACACCTTC. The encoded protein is CAWSPTGNYGYTF.

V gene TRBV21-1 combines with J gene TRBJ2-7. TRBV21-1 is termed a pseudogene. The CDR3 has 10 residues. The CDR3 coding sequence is TGTGCCAGCAGCAAGTACGAGCAGTACTTC. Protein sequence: CASSKYEQYF.

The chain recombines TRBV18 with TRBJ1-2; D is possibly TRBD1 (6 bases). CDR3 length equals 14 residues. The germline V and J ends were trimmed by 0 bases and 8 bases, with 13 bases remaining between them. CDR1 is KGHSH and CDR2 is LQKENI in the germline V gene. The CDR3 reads CASSPPGGSSGYTF. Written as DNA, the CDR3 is TGTGCCAGCTCACCACCGGGGGGCAGCTCCGGCTACACCTTC.

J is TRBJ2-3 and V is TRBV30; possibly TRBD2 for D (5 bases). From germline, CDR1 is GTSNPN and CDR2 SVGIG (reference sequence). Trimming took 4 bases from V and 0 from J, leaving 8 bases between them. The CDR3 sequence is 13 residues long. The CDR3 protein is CAWTRGSTDTQYF. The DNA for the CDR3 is TGTGCCTGGACACGGGGAAGCACAGATACGCAGTATTTT.

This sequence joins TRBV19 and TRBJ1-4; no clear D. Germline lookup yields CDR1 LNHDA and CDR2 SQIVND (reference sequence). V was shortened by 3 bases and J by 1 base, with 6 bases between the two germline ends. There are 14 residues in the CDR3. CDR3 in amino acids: CASSIWGTNEKLFF. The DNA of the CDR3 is TGTGCCAGTAGTATTTGGGGAACTAATGAAAAACTGTTTTTT. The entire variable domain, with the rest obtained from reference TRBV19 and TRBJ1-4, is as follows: DGGITQSPKYLFRKEGQNVTLSCEQNLNHDAMYWYRQDPGQGLRLIYYSQIVNDFQKGDIAEGYSVSREKKESFPLTVTSAQKNPTAFYLCASSIWGTNEKLFFGSGTQLSVL.

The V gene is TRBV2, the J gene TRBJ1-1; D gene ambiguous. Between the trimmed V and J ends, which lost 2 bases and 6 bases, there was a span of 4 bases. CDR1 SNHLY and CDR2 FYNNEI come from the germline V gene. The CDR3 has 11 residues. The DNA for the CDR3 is TGTGCCAGCAGTGAATTACCTGAAGCTTTCTTT. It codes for CASSELPEAFF.

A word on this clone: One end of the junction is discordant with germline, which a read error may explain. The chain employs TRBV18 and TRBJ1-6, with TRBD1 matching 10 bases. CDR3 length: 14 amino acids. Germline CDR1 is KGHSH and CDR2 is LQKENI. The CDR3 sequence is CASSPRDRGSPLHF. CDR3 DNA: TGTGCCAGCTCCCCACGGGACAGGGGATCACCCCTCCACTTT.

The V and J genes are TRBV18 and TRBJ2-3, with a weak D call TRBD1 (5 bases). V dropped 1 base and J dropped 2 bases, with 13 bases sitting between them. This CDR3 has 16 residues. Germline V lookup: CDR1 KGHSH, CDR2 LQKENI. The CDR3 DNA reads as TGTGCCAGCTCACCACAGGGCAGGGCCTCCACAGATACGCAGTATTTT. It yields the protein CASSPQGRASTDTQYF.

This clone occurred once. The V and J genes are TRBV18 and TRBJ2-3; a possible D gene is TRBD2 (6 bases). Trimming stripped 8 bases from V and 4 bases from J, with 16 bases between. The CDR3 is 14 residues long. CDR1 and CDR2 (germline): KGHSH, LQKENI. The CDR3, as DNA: TGTGCCAGCGGCTCGGCGGCGGGATCAGATACGCAGTATTTT. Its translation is CASGSAAGSDTQYF.

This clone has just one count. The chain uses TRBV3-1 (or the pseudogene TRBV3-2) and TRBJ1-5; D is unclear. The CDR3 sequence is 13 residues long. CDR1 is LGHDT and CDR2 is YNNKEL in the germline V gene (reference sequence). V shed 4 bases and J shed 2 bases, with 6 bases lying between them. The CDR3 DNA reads TGTGCCAGCAGCCGCAGAGGCAATCAGCCCCAGCATTTT. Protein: CASSRRGNQPQHF.

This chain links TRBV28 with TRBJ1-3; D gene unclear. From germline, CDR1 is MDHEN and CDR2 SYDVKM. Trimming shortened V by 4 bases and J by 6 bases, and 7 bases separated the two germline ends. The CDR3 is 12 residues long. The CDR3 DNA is TGTGCCAGCAGTTCTGCAGAAAACACCATATATTTT. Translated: CASSSAENTIYF.

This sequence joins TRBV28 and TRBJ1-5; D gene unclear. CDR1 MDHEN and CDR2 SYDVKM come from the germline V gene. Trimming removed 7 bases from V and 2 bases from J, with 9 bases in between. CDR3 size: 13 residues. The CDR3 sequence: CASTETGNQPQHF. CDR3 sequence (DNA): TGTGCCAGCACTGAAACGGGCAATCAGCCCCAGCATTTT.

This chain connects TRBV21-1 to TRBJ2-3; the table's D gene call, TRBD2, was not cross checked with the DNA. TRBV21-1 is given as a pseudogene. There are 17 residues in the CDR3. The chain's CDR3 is CASSKARGAARADTQYF. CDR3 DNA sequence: TGTGCCAGCAGCAAAGCGCGCGGGGCCGCCCGCGCAGATACGCAGTATTTT.

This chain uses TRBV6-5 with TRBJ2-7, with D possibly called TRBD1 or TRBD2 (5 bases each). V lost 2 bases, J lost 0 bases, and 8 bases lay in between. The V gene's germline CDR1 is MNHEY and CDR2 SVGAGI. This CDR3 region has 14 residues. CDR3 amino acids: CASSYGTYSYEQYF. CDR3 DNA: TGTGCCAGCAGTTACGGGACGTACTCCTACGAGCAGTACTTC.

Here the CDR3 DNA reads TGTGCCAGCAGCCCCGCTTGGAACAGTCCTTCACCCCTCCACTTT. Its protein product is CASSPAWNSPSPLHF. The V and J genes are TRBV3-1 (or the pseudogene TRBV3-2) and TRBJ1-6; no definite D call. Trimming shortened V by 4 bases and J by 9 bases, and 16 bases separated the two germline ends. The germline V gene has CDR1 LGHDT and CDR2 YNNKEL (reference sequence). The CDR3 length is 15 residues.